This T cell receptor beta chain is from a study of blood T cell repertoires in COVID-19. About the study: T cells, B-cell-depleted T cells, or PBMCs supplied cDNA or gDNA.

Original processing methods: Counts of nucleated cells, estimated from reference gene primer amplification, were obtained. Only in-frame clones appear in the TCRdb table, and some are missing; sequencing was by immunoSEQ multiplex PCR. V and J calls and clone size come straight from that table; D and trimming were deduced from the DNA. The profile covers 250,000 to 400,000 clones, with roughly 88% appearing a single time and 1.6% taken by the ten largest. The V and J ends lost 3 bases and 5 bases, in that order; junction bases with no gene match: 8. Germline-derived CDR1 and CDR2 are SGHRS and YFSETQ. There are 17 residues in the CDR3.

The sample comprised peripheral blood. V and J are TRBV5-1 and TRBJ2-2; TRBD2 aligns across 12 bases. The origin of this receptor is a woman aged 30 to 39 with COVID-19, enrolled during active disease. The CDR3 DNA is TGCGCCAGCAGCTCATGGACTAGCGGGGCTTCGACCGGGGAGCTGTTTTTT. Translating gives CASSSWTSGASTGELFF.